The clone carrying this T cell receptor (beta chain) has more than one count but fewer than ten. What it recognizes is unknown. The data were taken from a study of PD-L1 blockade in urothelial cancer. Study-level points and caveats: By 3 weeks, tumor-associated blood clones had expanded more in durable-benefit patients. When pretreatment blood TCR clonality was below the median, it predicted better survival.

Trimming cost V 7 bases and J 5 bases, with 14 bases left between them. This CDR3 is built from 14 residues. Germline CDR1 reads SNHLY; CDR2 reads FYNNEI. Profiling relied on immunoSEQ multiplex PCR, and the TCRdb table lists in-frame clones only, not all of them. Here the sample spans more than 85,000 clones, roughly nine tenths being singletons. The sequencing here drew on PBMCs, taken around atezolizumab (anti-PD-L1) treatment. The chain links TRBV2 to TRBJ1-4, with D possibly TRBD1 on 6 matching bases. The clonotype was recovered from a woman at least 80 years old with urothelial cancer. In nucleotides, the CDR3 is TGTGCCAGCAACGTAGGGGGTTTAAATGAAAAACTGTTTTTT. The encoded protein is CASNVGGLNEKLFF. Supplemented by reference TRBV2 and TRBJ1-4, the full variable domain reads EPEVTQTPSHQVTQMGQEVILRCVPISNHLYFYWYRQILGQKVEFLVSFYNNEISEKSEIFDDQFSVERPDGSNFTLKIRSTKLEDSAMYFCASNVGGLNEKLFFGSGTQLSVL.